This T cell receptor (beta chain) emerged from a study of shared clonotypes between healthy human individuals. On the study more broadly: Per-donor plates numbered three CD4 naive, three CD4 memory, two CD8 naive and one CD8 memory. Study-wide results and limits: In this cohort, only blood was sampled, and tissue repertoires likely differ.

This clone appeared once. Its antigen is still unknown. Cells designated naive CD8 were CD45RO-negative and were positively selected for CCR7, with terminally differentiated effector memory CD45RA+ cells excluded. Recent vaccinations or acute infections were absent in the healthy HIV-negative adult donors. The CDR3 loop spans 16 amino acids. Germline V gene lookup returns CDR1 MDHEN and CDR2 SYDVKM. V lost 4 bases and J lost 4, with 16 bases in between. DNA at around 190 ng, 25,000 to 35,000 T cell genomes, went into sorted-subset replicate PCRs. TCRdb's table, derived via immunoSEQ multiplex PCR, lists solely in-frame clones and lacks some. Counted here are about 610,000 clones, approximately 96% occurring once; the ten biggest clones make up roughly 0.1%.

The chain recombines TRBV28 with TRBJ2-2, with a possible D match to TRBD1 (6 bases). Sequenced: naive CD8+ T cells sorted from blood. This TCR came from a woman in her thirties in good health. As DNA, the CDR3 is TGTGCCAGCAGTTCCCACAGGGAACTTTCCACCGGGGAGCTGTTTTTT. Residues: CASSSHRELSTGELFF.